The clone carrying this T cell receptor beta chain showed up just a few times. This sample is drawn from a study of blood T cell repertoires in COVID-19. Overall study: Nucleic acid was either cDNA or gDNA, and it came from T cells, B-cell-depleted T cells, or PBMCs.

Sequencing used immunoSEQ multiplex PCR; TCRdb keeps in-frame clones, though not all of them. The table has tens of thousands of clones, around three quarters seen once. The CDR3 extends over 15 amino acids. Germline V lookup: CDR1 SGHDT, CDR2 YYEEEE. The germline V and J ends were trimmed by 3 bases and 3 bases, with 16 bases remaining between them. The chain combines TRBV5-6 with TRBJ2-7; no clear D. Sequencing was done on a sample of peripheral blood. The TCR was taken from an older man with acute or convalescent COVID-19. The CDR3 spells CASSYWASKHYEQYF. The CDR3 DNA sequence: TGTGCCAGCAGCTACTGGGCCTCTAAGCACTACGAGCAGTACTTC.